This T cell receptor beta chain was identified during a study of T cells in localized non-small cell lung cancer. The CDR3 has 15 residues. V was trimmed by 4 bases and J by 2 bases, leaving 12 bases between them. Germline CDR1 is MNHGY and CDR2 is SAAAGT. The repertoire was sequenced with immunoSEQ multiplex PCR; TCRdb's copy has only in-frame clones and lacks some. The sample lists approximately 5,400 clones, 35% to 45% occurring once. The specimen comprised lung tumor tissue, sampled before any cancer treatment. This receptor was obtained from a male donor aged 60 or over with stage I squamous cell lung carcinoma. The chain has TRBV6-8 and TRBJ2-1, with unresolved D. CDR3 in DNA: TGTGCCAGCAGTTTGCAGGAATGGGCCTACAATGAGCAGTTCTTC. It specifies CASSLQEWAYNEQFF.